The 25 T cell receptor beta chains listed next were all sequenced from one sample in a study of T cells in Graves' hyperthyroidism and ophthalmopathy. There were TCR beta CDR3 regions amplified from RNA transcripts. A set of HTBI primers served as the primers for a first-round RT-PCR of the TCR CDR3. TCRdb passed the multiplex PCR reads through MiXCR, listing each CDR3 protein once. The data contain some 250,000 distinct CDR3 sequences, roughly 15% of them seen just once; the ten biggest clones take up roughly 14%. Sequences were obtained from blood. The receptors come from a woman between 40 and 55 years old with Graves' hyperthyroidism that later progressed to Graves' ophthalmopathy.

This chain joins TRBV5-1 and TRBJ1-2; 7 nucleotides match TRBD1. The CDR3 sequence is 16 residues long. Germline-derived CDR1 and CDR2 are SGHRS and YFSETQ. Trimming removed 6 bases from V and 0 bases from J; junction bases left unmatched: 11. The CDR3 coding sequence is TGCGCCAGCAACTCTGGAGGGGGACAGACTAACTATGGCTACACCTTC. Amino acids: CASNSGGGQTNYGYTF. Based on the CDR3 plus reference TRBV5-1 and TRBJ1-2, the full variable domain is KAGVTQTPRYLIKTRGQQVTLSCSPISGHRSVSWYQQTPGQGLQFLFEYFSETQRNKGNFPGRFSGRQFSNSRSEMNVSTLELGDSALYLCASNSGGGQTNYGYTFGSGTRLTVV.

This clonotype was counted many times. The rearrangement uses TRBV19 and TRBJ2-1; tentatively, D is TRBD1 (8 bases). Trimming took 6 bases from V and 13 from J, leaving 28 bases between them. The V gene's germline CDR1 is LNHDA and CDR2 SQIVND (reference sequence). This CDR3 spans 16 amino acids. The CDR3 reads CASSNSLPLTGEGQFF. The CDR3 bases are TGTGCCAGTAGCAACTCCCTCCCTTTGACAGGGGAGGGCCAGTTCTTC.

This clonotype appeared many times. The chain is built from TRBV27 and TRBJ1-5, with 9 bases lining up with TRBD1. Germline V lookup: CDR1 MNHEY, CDR2 SMNVEV (reference sequence). V lost 5 bases to trimming and J lost 1 base; unmatched junction nucleotides: 6. CDR3 length: 16 amino acids. CDR3 nucleotides: TGTGCCAGCAGTAGGTCGGGACAGGGAAGCAATCAGCCCCAGCATTTT. Amino acid sequence: CASSRSGQGSNQPQHF.

There are many counts of this clonotype. The chain couples TRBV20-1 to TRBJ1-1; no reliable D call. V was trimmed by 6 bases and J by 6 bases, leaving 14 bases between them. The CDR3 is 12 amino acids. Per germline, CDR1 DFQATT and CDR2 SNEGSKA (reference sequence). CDR3 coding DNA: TGCAGTGCAGATACTAGGAGGGCTGAAGCTTTCTTT. This sequence encodes CSADTRRAEAFF.

In its sample, this clonotype was seen many times. V usage is TRBV10-3 and J usage is TRBJ2-1, with 9 bases lining up with TRBD2. Trimming removed 6 bases from V and 4 bases from J; junction bases left unmatched: 7. CDR1 is ENHRY and CDR2 is SYGVKD in the germline V gene. This CDR3 region has 15 residues. Here the CDR3 DNA reads TGTGCCATCAGCCGTCGAAGCGGGAGGTACAATGAGCAGTTCTTC. It encodes CAISRRSGRYNEQFF.

This clonotype was recorded a few times. This CDR3 reads CASSSLIAEQYF. The CDR3 DNA sequence: TGTGCCAGCAGCTCTCTGATCGCAGAGCAGTACTTC. This chain connects TRBV7-6 to TRBJ2-7; D unresolved. Trimming shortened V by 4 bases and J by 7 bases, and 11 bases separated the two germline ends. The CDR3 covers 12 residues. Per the germline V gene, CDR1 is SGHVS and CDR2 is FNYEAQ.

The chain uses TRBV2 and TRBJ2-1, with 11 nucleotides matching TRBD2. The CDR3 loop spans 16 amino acids. Trimming at V came to 7 bases and at J to 6 bases, leaving 11 bases not matched to a gene. Germline V gene data show CDR1 as SNHLY and CDR2 as FYNNEI. CDR3 protein: CASIPLAGGLVNEQFF. The CDR3 region has the DNA TGTGCCAGCATTCCCCTAGCGGGAGGTTTAGTCAATGAGCAGTTCTTC. Filled out from reference TRBV2 and TRBJ2-1, the complete variable domain reads EPEVTQTPSHQVTQMGQEVILRCVPISNHLYFYWYRQILGQKVEFLVSFYNNEISEKSEIFDDQFSVERPDGSNFTLKIRSTKLEDSAMYFCASIPLAGGLVNEQFFGPGTRLTVL.

Remarks on this clonotype: One junction end disagrees with the germline gene, perhaps due to a read error. The chain recombines TRBV6-2 or TRBV6-3 with TRBJ1-6; 8 bases align to TRBD1. The CDR3 has 15 residues. The germline CDR1 and CDR2 sequences are MNHEY and SVGEGT. The CDR3 DNA reads TGTGCCGGCAGAACGATACAGGGGGATAATTCACCCCTCCACTTT. Translating it yields CAGRTIQGDNSPLHF.

The genes are TRBV7-9 and TRBJ2-7, with D possibly called TRBD1 or TRBD2 (5 bases each). The V gene lost 5 bases and the J gene lost 3 bases, with 17 bases spanning the gap. CDR1 is SEHNR, CDR2 FQNEAQ, per germline (reference sequence). This CDR3 has 15 residues. CDR3 sequence: CASSPRDDGYYEQYF. CDR3 nucleotide sequence: TGTGCCAGCAGCCCCCGGGACGACGGGTACTACGAGCAGTACTTC.

This clonotype was counted ten times or more. This CDR3 is CATQGSYEQYF. Here the CDR3 DNA reads TGTGCCACCCAGGGCAGCTACGAGCAGTACTTC. The gene calls are TRBV10-3 and TRBJ2-7; perhaps TRBD1 as D (5 bases). The germline gives CDR1 ENHRY, CDR2 SYGVKD. Trimming cost V 10 bases and J 3 bases, with 10 bases left between them. CDR3 length: 11 amino acids.

The chain recombines TRBV11-2 with TRBJ2-1, with 8 positions matching TRBD2. The V gene's germline CDR1 is SGHAT and CDR2 FQNNGV. Unmatched junction bases numbered 9, after V lost 5 bases and J lost 6 bases. This CDR3 contains 15 residues. As DNA, the CDR3 is TGTGCCAGCAGCCCGGGGGGGGGGCGATTCAATGAGCAGTTCTTC. Translated, it gives CASSPGGGRFNEQFF.

V is TRBV30 and J is TRBJ2-2, with 7 bases matching TRBD2. CDR1 GTSNPN and CDR2 SVGIG come from the germline V gene (reference sequence). Trimming took 3 bases from V and 4 from J; bases not matched to a gene: 5. This CDR3 region has 14 residues. CDR3 protein: CAWRPTGGTGELFF. The CDR3 DNA sequence: TGTGCCTGGAGGCCTACGGGGGGCACCGGGGAGCTGTTTTTT.

About this clonotype itself: A read error may be the cause here, since a much bigger clone is one base away. The chain employs TRBV4-1 and TRBJ2-7; 9 bases are a match to TRBD2. Germline V gene data show CDR1 as MGHRA and CDR2 as YSYEKL. The CDR3 runs 15 residues. Trimming at V came to 3 bases and at J to 7 bases, leaving 10 bases not matched to a gene. As DNA, the CDR3 is TGCGCCAGCAGCCACTTAGCGGGAGTCAACAATGAGCAGTACTTC. This codes for CASSHLAGVNNEQYF.

Ten or more counts support this clonotype. The chain links TRBV30 to TRBJ1-1; the D gene is possibly TRBD1 (5 bases). V was cut by 3 bases and J by 4 bases, with 12 bases left in between. CDR3 length equals 13 residues. The V gene's germline CDR1 is GTSNPN and CDR2 SVGIG (reference sequence). CDR3 sequence (DNA): TGTGCCTGGAGCGAGGGGCGGGTCACTGAAGCTTTCTTT. Amino acid sequence: CAWSEGRVTEAFF.

About this clonotype: Being one base from a much bigger clone, this may be a read error. This rearrangement joins TRBV7-9 to TRBJ2-3, with TRBD2 matching over 11 bases. CDR3 length: 16 amino acids. J lost 2 bases, V lost 5 bases, and 6 bases had no gene match. In germline, CDR1 is SEHNR, CDR2 FQNEAQ (reference sequence). CDR3 region: CASSHSTSGDTDTQYF. The CDR3 DNA reads TGTGCCAGCAGCCATTCGACTAGCGGGGACACAGATACGCAGTATTTT.

This clonotype was recorded at least ten times. The chain recombines TRBV9 with TRBJ2-7; 10 bases align to TRBD2. Germline CDR1 reads SGDLS; CDR2 reads YYNGEE. The J segment lost 2 bases and the V segment lost 0 bases, leaving 5 bases of the junction unmatched. The CDR3 runs 16 residues. The CDR3 region is CASSVGEREGPYEQYF. The CDR3 bases are TGTGCCAGCAGCGTAGGGGAGCGGGAGGGTCCCTACGAGCAGTACTTC.

This clonotype was recorded many times. This chain joins TRBV2 and TRBJ1-3, with D uncertain. In germline, CDR1 is SNHLY, CDR2 FYNNEI. The germline V and J ends were trimmed by 3 bases and 3 bases, with 12 bases remaining between them. The CDR3 is made up of 15 amino acids. CDR3 protein: CASSEPDFSGNTIYF. The CDR3 coding sequence is TGTGCCAGCAGTGAGCCGGATTTTAGTGGAAACACCATATATTTT.

The chain joins TRBV7-9 to TRBJ1-5, with 9 bases lining up with TRBD1. This CDR3 has 15 residues. In germline, CDR1 is SEHNR, CDR2 FQNEAQ (reference sequence). Trimming took 5 bases from V and 5 from J; bases not matched to a gene: 7. The CDR3 nucleotides read TGTGCCAGCAGCCGGTCGGGACAGGGCTATCAGCCCCAGCATTTT. Its protein product is CASSRSGQGYQPQHF.

Ten or more counts support this clonotype. The chain links TRBV9 to TRBJ2-7; 10 bases agree with TRBD2. CDR1 is SGDLS and CDR2 is YYNGEE in the germline V gene. Trimming cost V 3 bases and J 4 bases; bases outside gene matches: 10. The CDR3 covers 16 residues. CDR3 sequence reads: CASSAKRGGRLYEQYF. CDR3 nucleotides: TGTGCCAGCAGCGCAAAGCGGGGGGGCCGGTTGTACGAGCAGTACTTC.

The gene calls are TRBV12-3 or TRBV12-4 and TRBJ1-4; D ambiguous. V lost 6 bases to trimming and J lost 5 bases, with 13 bases between them. There are 14 residues in the CDR3. CDR3 sequence: CASSKTQLNEKLFF. In nucleotides, the CDR3 is TGTGCCAGCAGCAAAACACAGCTGAATGAAAAACTGTTTTTT.

This clonotype was recorded many times. This rearrangement joins TRBV5-1 to TRBJ2-3, with D possibly matching TRBD1 (8 bases). The CDR3 covers 15 residues. The ends were cut back, 4 bases at V and 7 bases at J, with 19 bases in the middle. Germline V CDR1 and CDR2: SGHRS, YFSETQ. The DNA for the CDR3 is TGCGCCAGCAGCCCCGACAGGGGAGGGGGGTATACGCAGTATTTT. Its protein product is CASSPDRGGGYTQYF.

This clonotype was found many times. The V call is TRBV28, the J call TRBJ1-6; D gene ambiguous. The V gene lost 6 bases and the J gene lost 10 bases, with 19 bases spanning the gap. The CDR3 has 15 residues. From germline, CDR1 is MDHEN and CDR2 SYDVKM. CDR3 protein: CASSLGVIYRSPLHF. The DNA of the CDR3 is TGTGCCAGCAGCCTCGGGGTCATTTATCGGTCACCCCTCCACTTT.

This clonotype showed up many times. The rearrangement joins TRBV28 to TRBJ1-5; 8 bases are shared with TRBD1. The J segment lost 7 bases and the V segment lost 5 bases, leaving 13 bases of the junction unmatched. The CDR3 is 16 amino acids. Germline CDR1 is MDHEN and CDR2 is SYDVKM. DNA for the CDR3: TGTGCCAGCAGTAGATCCCCCCGGACAGGGACCCAGCCCCAGCATTTT. It encodes CASSRSPRTGTQPQHF.

CDR3 DNA: TGTGCCAGCAGCTCCGGGATAACAGGTTTCGAGCAGTACTTC. Translating gives CASSSGITGFEQYF. This chain uses TRBV5-6 with TRBJ2-7, with D tentatively TRBD1 or TRBD2 (5 bases each). The CDR3 is made up of 14 amino acids. Germline V CDR1 and CDR2: SGHDT, YYEEEE. Between the trimmed V and J ends, which lost 3 bases and 6 bases, there was a span of 16 bases.

This clonotype was seen a handful of times. It may be a read error: a sequence one base away is much more abundant. The rearrangement links TRBV27 to TRBJ2-1; 7 bases are a match to TRBD2. The DNA end favors TRBJ2-7, so the J call may be wrong. Germline V CDR1 and CDR2: MNHEY, SMNVEV (reference sequence). The CDR3 is 15 residues long. The CDR3 region has the DNA TGTGCCAGCAGTTTTAGCGGGTACTCCTACAATGAGCAGTACTTC. Amino acids: CASSFSGYSYNEQYF.